These 9 T cell receptor beta chains share one sample of origin, sequenced in a study of memory CD4+ T cells and cytomegalovirus serostatus. Single viable CD3+CD4+CD8-CD45RO+ cells were sorted as the memory CD4+ T cells. Repertoires were generated with immunoSEQ multiplex PCR, while TCRdb's copy carries only in-frame clones and drops some. This table has tens of thousands of clones, 76% appearing once. Sequenced material: memory CD4+ T cells from blood. These receptor sequences come from an adult in good health and CMV-seronegative.

Regarding this clone: Other nucleotide sequences from this sample produce the same CDR3. The genes are TRBV6-5 and TRBJ1-1; D is unresolved. CDR1 and CDR2 from the germline V gene are MNHEY and SVGAGI. There are 13 residues in the CDR3. V lost 6 bases and J lost 1, with 9 bases in between. CDR3 loop: CASRQGQNTEAFF. The DNA of the CDR3 is TGTGCCAGCAGGCAAGGGCAGAACACTGAAGCTTTCTTT.

The chain uses TRBV5-6 and TRBJ2-7; 10 bases align to TRBD1. CDR1 is SGHDT, CDR2 YYEEEE, per germline. V gave up 1 base and J gave up 3 bases; unmatched junction bases: 10. The CDR3 has 17 amino acids. CDR3 amino acids: CASSLRMTGGRVYEQYF. The CDR3 DNA follows: TGTGCCAGCAGCTTGCGTATGACAGGGGGCAGGGTCTACGAGCAGTACTTC.

This sequence joins TRBV11-2 and TRBJ2-7; 12 bases match TRBD2. The germline gives CDR1 SGHAT, CDR2 FQNNGV. Trimming cost V 5 bases and J 6 bases; bases outside gene matches: 5. This CDR3 has 14 amino acids. Here the CDR3 DNA reads TGTGCCAGCAGCCCAGGACTAGCGGGGAGCGAGCAGTACTTC. Its translation is CASSPGLAGSEQYF. Full variable domain (missing parts from reference TRBV11-2 and TRBJ2-7): EAGVAQSPRYKIIEKRQSVAFWCNPISGHATLYWYQQILGQGPKLLIQFQNNGVVDDSQLPKDRFSAERLKGVDSTLKIQPAKLEDSAVYLCASSPGLAGSEQYFGPGTRLTVT.

The J gene is TRBJ2-3, the V gene TRBV19; TRBD2 aligns across 9 bases. The CDR3 sequence is 16 residues long. Per the germline V gene, CDR1 is LNHDA and CDR2 is SQIVND (reference sequence). Losses at the gene ends were 5 bases for V and 2 bases for J; bases not matched to a gene: 8. This chain's CDR3 is CASSPRRGGDTDTQYF. DNA of the CDR3: TGTGCCAGTAGTCCCCGACGCGGGGGGGACACAGATACGCAGTATTTT.

This chain uses TRBV30 with TRBJ2-3; 9 positions agree with TRBD2. In germline, CDR1 is GTSNPN, CDR2 SVGIG (reference sequence). J was trimmed by 4 bases and V by 1 base; bases with no gene match: 3. The CDR3 runs 14 residues. Here the CDR3 DNA reads TGTGCCTGGAGTGGCGGGGGGGGATCAGATACGCAGTATTTT. It codes for CAWSGGGGSDTQYF. The full variable domain, completed using reference TRBV30 and TRBJ2-3, is SQTIHQWPATLVQPVGSPLSLECTVEGTSNPNLYWYRQAAGRGLQLLFYSVGIGQISSEVPQNLSASRPQDRQFILSSKKLLLSDSGFYLCAWSGGGGSDTQYFGPGTRLTVL.

The chain recombines TRBV6-5 with TRBJ2-7; TRBD2 matches at 9 bases. Trimming took 7 bases from V and 0 from J; bases not matched to a gene: 1. This CDR3 contains 13 residues. Looked up from germline, CDR1 is MNHEY and CDR2 is SVGAGI. The CDR3 spells CASKRGASYEQYF. DNA of the CDR3: TGTGCCAGCAAGCGGGGGGCCTCCTACGAGCAGTACTTC.

V usage is TRBV28 and J usage is TRBJ1-3; D is ambiguous. Trimming left V 6 bases short and J 7 bases short, with 13 bases between. This CDR3 has 13 amino acids. Germline V gives CDR1 MDHEN, CDR2 SYDVKM. The CDR3 DNA sequence: TGTGCCAGCAGGTTCCCGGGAGAGAACACCATATATTTT. Translation gives CASRFPGENTIYF.

The chain links TRBV10-3 to TRBJ1-1; D perhaps matches TRBD1 (6 bases). The length of the CDR3 is 12 residues. The germline V gene encodes CDR1 ENHRY and CDR2 SYGVKD. Trimming took 10 bases from V and 4 from J, leaving 13 bases between them. The CDR3 loop is CATTQGPTEAFF. DNA of the CDR3: TGTGCCACCACACAGGGTCCCACTGAAGCTTTCTTT.

This chain connects TRBV28 to TRBJ1-6; 7 bases are a match to TRBD1. The CDR3 spans 14 residues. Unmatched junction bases numbered 2, after V lost 6 bases and J lost 3 bases. CDR1 is MDHEN, CDR2 SYDVKM, per germline. The CDR3 region is CASRGQIYNSPLHF. In DNA, the CDR3 is TGTGCCAGCAGGGGACAGATCTATAATTCACCCCTCCACTTT.